This record concerns one T cell receptor beta chain sequence. Antigen unknown. The data were produced by immunoSEQ multiplex PCR, yet TCRdb's version contains in-frame clones alone and is incomplete. The sample lists approximately 23,000 clones, more than 85% occurring once. This specimen belongs to a study of lymphopenia after photon versus proton radiotherapy. This CDR3 region has 12 residues. Overall study results and limits: Relative stability marked proton patients; photon patients lost diversity and naive cells.

J is TRBJ2-1 and V is TRBV21-1; the table's D call TRBD2 went unverified against the DNA. TRBV21-1 is a documented pseudogene. The clonotype comes from a man older than 75 with esophageal cancer. This material consisted of peripheral blood, taken from a patient treated with proton-based radiotherapy. Here the CDR3 DNA reads TGTGCCACTTCCCCGCGGCCACGCTCACAGTTCTTC. Translating it yields CATSPRPRSQFF.